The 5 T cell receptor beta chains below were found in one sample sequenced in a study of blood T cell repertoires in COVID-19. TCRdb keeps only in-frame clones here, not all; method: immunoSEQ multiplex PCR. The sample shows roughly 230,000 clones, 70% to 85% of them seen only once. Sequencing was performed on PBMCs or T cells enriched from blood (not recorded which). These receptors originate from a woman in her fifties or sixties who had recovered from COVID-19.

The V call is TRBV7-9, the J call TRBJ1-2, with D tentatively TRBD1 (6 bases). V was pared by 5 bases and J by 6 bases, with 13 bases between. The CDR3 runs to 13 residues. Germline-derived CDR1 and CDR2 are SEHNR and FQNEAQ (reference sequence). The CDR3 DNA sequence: TGTGCCAGCAGCCCTTGGACAGCCAATGGCTACACCTTC. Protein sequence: CASSPWTANGYTF.

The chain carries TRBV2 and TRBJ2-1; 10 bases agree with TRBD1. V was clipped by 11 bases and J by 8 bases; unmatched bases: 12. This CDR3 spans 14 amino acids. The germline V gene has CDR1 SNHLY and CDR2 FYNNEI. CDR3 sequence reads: CAETWDRGLDEQFF. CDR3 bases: TGTGCCGAGACCTGGGACAGGGGTCTCGATGAGCAGTTCTTC.

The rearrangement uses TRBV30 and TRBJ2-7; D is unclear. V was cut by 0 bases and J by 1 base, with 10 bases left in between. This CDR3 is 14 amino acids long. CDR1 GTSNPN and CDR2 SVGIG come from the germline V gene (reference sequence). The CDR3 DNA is TGTGCCTGGAGTGTATCAATCGGTTCCTACGAGCAGTACTTC. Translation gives CAWSVSIGSYEQYF. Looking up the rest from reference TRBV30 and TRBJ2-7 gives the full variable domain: SQTIHQWPATLVQPVGSPLSLECTVEGTSNPNLYWYRQAAGRGLQLLFYSVGIGQISSEVPQNLSASRPQDRQFILSSKKLLLSDSGFYLCAWSVSIGSYEQYFGPGTRLTVT.

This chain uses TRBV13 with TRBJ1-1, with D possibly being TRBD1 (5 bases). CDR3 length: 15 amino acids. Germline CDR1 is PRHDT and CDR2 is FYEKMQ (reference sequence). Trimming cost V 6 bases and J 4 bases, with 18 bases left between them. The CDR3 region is CASRAGMGIGTEAFF. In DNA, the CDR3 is TGTGCCAGCAGGGCAGGGATGGGGATCGGCACTGAAGCTTTCTTT.

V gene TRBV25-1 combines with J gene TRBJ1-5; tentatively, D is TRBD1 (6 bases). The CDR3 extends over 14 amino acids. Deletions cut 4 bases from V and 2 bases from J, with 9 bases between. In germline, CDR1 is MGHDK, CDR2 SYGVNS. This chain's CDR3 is CASSGGGGNQPQHF. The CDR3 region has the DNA TGTGCCAGCAGTGGAGGGGGAGGCAATCAGCCCCAGCATTTT.